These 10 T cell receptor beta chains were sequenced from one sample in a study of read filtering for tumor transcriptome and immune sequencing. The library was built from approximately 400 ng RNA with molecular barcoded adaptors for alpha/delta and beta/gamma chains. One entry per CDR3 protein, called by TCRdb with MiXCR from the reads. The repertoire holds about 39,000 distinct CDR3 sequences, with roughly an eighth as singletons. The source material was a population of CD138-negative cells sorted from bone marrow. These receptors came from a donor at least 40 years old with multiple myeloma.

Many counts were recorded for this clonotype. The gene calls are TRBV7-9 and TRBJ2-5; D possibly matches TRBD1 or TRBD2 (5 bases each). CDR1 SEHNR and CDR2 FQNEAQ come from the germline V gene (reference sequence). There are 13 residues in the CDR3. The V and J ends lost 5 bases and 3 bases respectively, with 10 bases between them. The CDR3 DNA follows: TGTGCCAGCAGCCGGGACGTAGAAGAGACCCAGTACTTC. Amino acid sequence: CASSRDVEETQYF.

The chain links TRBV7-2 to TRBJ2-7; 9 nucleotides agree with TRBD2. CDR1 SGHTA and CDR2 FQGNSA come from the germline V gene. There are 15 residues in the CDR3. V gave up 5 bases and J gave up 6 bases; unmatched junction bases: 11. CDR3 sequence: CASSLIVREGREQYF. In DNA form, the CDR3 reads TGTGCCAGCAGCCTAATTGTGCGGGAGGGCCGCGAGCAGTACTTC.

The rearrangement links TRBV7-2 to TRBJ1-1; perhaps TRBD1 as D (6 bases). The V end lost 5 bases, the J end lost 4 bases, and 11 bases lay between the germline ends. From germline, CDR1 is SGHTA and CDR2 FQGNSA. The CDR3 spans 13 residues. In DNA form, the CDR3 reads TGTGCCAGCAGCAGGGGGGGAATCACTGAAGCTTTCTTT. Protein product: CASSRGGITEAFF.

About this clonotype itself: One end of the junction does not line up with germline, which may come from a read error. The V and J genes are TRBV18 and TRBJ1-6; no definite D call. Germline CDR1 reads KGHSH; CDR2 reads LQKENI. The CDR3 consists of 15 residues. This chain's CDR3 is CASSDGGVPNLPLHF. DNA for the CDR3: TGTGCCAGCTCGGACGGTGGGGTTCCTAATTTACCCCTCCACTTT.

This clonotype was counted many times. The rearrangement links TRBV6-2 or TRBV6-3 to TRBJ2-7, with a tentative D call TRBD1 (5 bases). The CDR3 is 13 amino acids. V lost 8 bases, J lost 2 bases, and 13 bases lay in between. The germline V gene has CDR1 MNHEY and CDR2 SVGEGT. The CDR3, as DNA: TGTGCCAGCGGAAACAGGAGTCCCTACGAGCAGTACTTC. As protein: CASGNRSPYEQYF.

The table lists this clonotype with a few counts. CDR3 nucleotide sequence: TGCAGTGCTGGGACAGTTTCCAACAATGAGCAGTTCTTC. Amino acid sequence: CSAGTVSNNEQFF. V gene TRBV20-1 combines with J gene TRBJ2-1; 7 positions agree with TRBD1. The CDR3 consists of 13 residues. The J segment lost 5 bases and the V segment lost 5 bases, leaving 6 bases of the junction unmatched. CDR1 is DFQATT and CDR2 is SNEGSKA in the germline V gene (reference sequence).

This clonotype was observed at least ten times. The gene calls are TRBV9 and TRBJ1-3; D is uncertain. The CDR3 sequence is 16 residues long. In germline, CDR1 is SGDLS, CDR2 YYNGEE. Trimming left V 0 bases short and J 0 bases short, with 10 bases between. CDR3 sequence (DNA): TGTGCCAGCAGCGTAGGCCACCCAAACTCTGGAAACACCATATATTTT. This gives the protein CASSVGHPNSGNTIYF.

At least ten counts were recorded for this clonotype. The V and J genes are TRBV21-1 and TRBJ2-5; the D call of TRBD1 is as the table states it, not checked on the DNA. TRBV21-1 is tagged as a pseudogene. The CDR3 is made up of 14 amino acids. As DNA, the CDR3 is TGTGCCAGCAGCACCGGGACCCCCAAGAGGACCCAGTACTTC. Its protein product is CASSTGTPKRTQYF.

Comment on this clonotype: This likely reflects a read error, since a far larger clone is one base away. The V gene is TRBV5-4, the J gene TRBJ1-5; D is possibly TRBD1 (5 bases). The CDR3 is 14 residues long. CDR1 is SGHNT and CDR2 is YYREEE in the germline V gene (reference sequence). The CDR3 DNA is TGCGCCAGCAGCTCGGGCGGGGGGAATCAGCCCCAGCATTTT. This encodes CASSSGGGNQPQHF.

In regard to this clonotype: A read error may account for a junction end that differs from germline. The CDR3 nucleotides read TGTGCCAGCGGCCACGGATACAGGGGGCGGACCACTGAAGCTTTCTTT. Translation gives CASGHGYRGRTTEAFF. This chain joins TRBV4-2 and TRBJ1-1; 9 nucleotides align to TRBD1. The CDR3 runs 16 residues. Germline CDR1 LGHNA, CDR2 YNFKEQ.